The rows below give T cell receptor beta chains drawn from one sample of a study of T cell responses to AZD1222 COVID-19 vaccine. The assay was immunoSEQ multiplex PCR, and TCRdb's table has in-frame clones only and misses some. This table holds under 35,000 clones, more than 85% found once. The sample here was peripheral blood, taken on day 0 of AZD1222 vaccination. The source of these receptors is an adult in good health. Each CDR3 is given with its conserved first and last residue. The D gene is left open where the match is weak.

CDR3aa: CASSQTEIYGYTF; CDR3nt: TGTGCCAGCTCACAGACAGAGATTTATGGCTACACCTTC; j_gene: TRBJ1-2; d_gene: -; v_gene: TRBV18
CDR3aa: CASSLQANTEAFF; CDR3nt: TGCGCCAGCAGCTTACAGGCGAACACTGAAGCTTTCTTT; j_gene: TRBJ1-1; d_gene: -; v_gene: TRBV10-2
CDR3aa: CASSINRDYEQYF; CDR3nt: TGTGCCAGTAGTATAAACAGGGACTACGAGCAGTACTTC; j_gene: TRBJ2-7; d_gene: -; v_gene: TRBV19
CDR3aa: CASSLTIRQSTDTQYF; CDR3nt: TGTGCCAGCAGCCTTACCATTCGGCAGTCCACAGATACGCAGTATTTT; j_gene: TRBJ2-3; d_gene: -; v_gene: TRBV4-2
CDR3aa: CASSFGGPSDGYTF; CDR3nt: TGTGCCAGCAGCTTTGGGGGGCCTAGTGATGGCTACACCTTC; j_gene: TRBJ1-2; d_gene: -; v_gene: TRBV7-2
CDR3aa: CASSKYRGGNTEAFF; CDR3nt: TGTGCCAGCAGCAAATACAGGGGAGGGAACACTGAAGCTTTCTTT; j_gene: TRBJ1-1; d_gene: TRBD1; v_gene: TRBV7-2
CDR3aa: CASSQHGTGAGELFF; CDR3nt: TGTGCCAGCAGCCAGCACGGGACAGGCGCCGGGGAGCTGTTTTTT; j_gene: TRBJ2-2; d_gene: TRBD1; v_gene: TRBV3-1/TRBV3-2
CDR3aa: CASSRQGTYEKLFF; CDR3nt: TGTGCCAGCAGCAGACAGGGAACTTATGAAAAACTGTTTTTT; j_gene: TRBJ1-4; d_gene: TRBD1; v_gene: TRBV3-1/TRBV3-2
CDR3aa: CAWTGTGGSGANVLTF; CDR3nt: TGTGCCTGGACCGGGACAGGGGGCTCAGGGGCCAACGTCCTGACTTTC; j_gene: TRBJ2-6; d_gene: TRBD1; v_gene: TRBV30
CDR3aa: CASSQDETQYF; CDR3nt: TGTGCCAGCAGCCAAGATGAGACCCAGTACTTC; j_gene: TRBJ2-5; d_gene: -; v_gene: TRBV14
CDR3aa: CATSIKRGGELFF; CDR3nt: TGTGCCACCAGCATCAAGAGGGGCGGGGAGCTGTTTTTT; j_gene: TRBJ2-2; d_gene: -; v_gene: TRBV15
CDR3aa: CASSLAAGRTDTQYF; CDR3nt: TGTGCCAGCAGCTTGGCAGCAGGGCGCACAGATACGCAGTATTTT; j_gene: TRBJ2-3; d_gene: -; v_gene: TRBV5-4
CDR3aa: CASSLVRLTGELFF; CDR3nt: TGTGCCAGCAGCTTAGTACGCCTCACCGGGGAGCTGTTTTTT; j_gene: TRBJ2-2; d_gene: -; v_gene: TRBV7-2
CDR3aa: CASSFGGLNSPLHF; CDR3nt: TGTGCCAGCAGTTTCGGGGGCCTTAATTCACCCCTCCACTTT; j_gene: TRBJ1-6; d_gene: -; v_gene: TRBV27
CDR3aa: CASSLGTPKGQFF; CDR3nt: TGTGCCAGCAGCCTTGGGACCCCTAAAGGGCAGTTCTTC; j_gene: TRBJ2-1; d_gene: -; v_gene: TRBV27
CDR3aa: CASSQEGQTINYGYTF; CDR3nt: TGTGCCAGCAGCCAAGAGGGACAGACAATTAACTATGGCTACACCTTC; j_gene: TRBJ1-2; d_gene: TRBD1; v_gene: TRBV4-2
CDR3aa: CASSPGAAGTGELFF; CDR3nt: TGCGCCAGCAGTCCAGGGGCCGCGGGAACCGGGGAGCTGTTTTTT; j_gene: TRBJ2-2; d_gene: -; v_gene: TRBV10-1
CDR3aa: CASSPFRGFNYGYTF; CDR3nt: TGTGCCAGCAGTCCCTTTAGAGGGTTTAACTATGGCTACACCTTC; j_gene: TRBJ1-2; d_gene: -; v_gene: TRBV6-5
CDR3aa: CASSSRPDQTNTEAFF; CDR3nt: TGTGCCAGCAGCTCGCGACCAGACCAAACCAACACTGAAGCTTTCTTT; j_gene: TRBJ1-1; d_gene: -; v_gene: TRBV7-2
CDR3aa: CASSLDYRNTIYF; CDR3nt: TGTGCCAGCAGCTTAGACTACCGGAACACCATATATTTT; j_gene: TRBJ1-3; d_gene: -; v_gene: TRBV11-3
CDR3aa: CASSWRGAQPQHF; CDR3nt: TGTGCCAGCAGTTGGAGGGGGGCTCAGCCCCAGCATTTT; j_gene: TRBJ1-5; d_gene: -; v_gene: TRBV27
CDR3aa: CASSPTGQGYYGYTF; CDR3nt: TGTGCCAGCAGCCCAACAGGACAGGGTTACTATGGCTACACCTTC; j_gene: TRBJ1-2; d_gene: TRBD1; v_gene: TRBV7-2
CDR3aa: CATSRGSSYNSPLHF; CDR3nt: TGTGCCACCAGCAGGGGGAGCTCCTATAATTCACCCCTCCACTTT; j_gene: TRBJ1-6; d_gene: -; v_gene: TRBV15
CDR3aa: CASRRQGTSYEQYF; CDR3nt: TGTGCCAGCAGGCGCCAGGGGACCTCCTACGAGCAGTACTTC; j_gene: TRBJ2-7; d_gene: -; v_gene: TRBV6-5
CDR3aa: CAISEGSGYTF; CDR3nt: TGTGCCATCAGTGAGGGTTCTGGCTACACCTTC; j_gene: TRBJ1-2; d_gene: -; v_gene: TRBV10-3
CDR3aa: CAWKTDYGYTF; CDR3nt: TGTGCCTGGAAAACGGACTATGGCTACACCTTC; j_gene: TRBJ1-2; d_gene: -; v_gene: TRBV30